Each of the 27 T cell receptor beta chains below was sequenced from the same sample in a study of shared clonotypes between healthy human individuals (TCRdb year 2020). CD8 naive samples were CD45RO-negative cells positively selected for CCR7, giving a CD45RA+CCR7+ population that excluded TemRA cells. The library was prepared using the immunoSEQ multiplex PCR assay. TCRdb took over this immuneACCESS table, retaining in-frame rearrangements with V and J assigned. Such tables are incomplete; in checked studies, under half of the missing clones stem from an unresolved V gene, and the remainder is unexplained. A total of roughly 2.1 million clones appear in this sample, roughly 91% of them only once. The ten largest clones take up around 1.7% of the sample. What was sequenced was naive CD8+ T cells from PBMCs. This sample's cell subset or site label indicates: CD45RA+CCR7+. The receptors were sampled from a man aged 18 to 30 in good health. Some clones in this sample may be carry-over from other donors' samples.

Note on this clone: Other nucleotide sequences from this sample produce the same CDR3. The J gene is TRBJ2-3, the V gene TRBV19; the D is unclear. The CDR3 is 12 amino acids. Trimming stripped 1 base from V and 6 bases from J, with 5 bases between. CDR1 is LNHDA and CDR2 is SQIVND in the germline V gene (reference sequence). Here the CDR3 reads CASSIAADTQYF. The CDR3 bases are TGTGCCAGTAGTATAGCTGCGGATACGCAGTATTTT.

The chain recombines TRBV25-1 with TRBJ2-3; 11 bases are a match to TRBD2. Germline V CDR1 and CDR2: MGHDK, SYGVNS. V trimming: 4 bases; J trimming: 6 bases; junction bases outside the gene matches: 3. CDR3 length: 14 amino acids. CDR3 sequence reads: CASSVAGGPDTQYF. CDR3 DNA sequence: TGTGCCAGCAGTGTAGCGGGAGGGCCCGATACGCAGTATTTT.

The gene calls are TRBV6-1 and TRBJ1-1, with 10 bases identical to TRBD1. The junction had 6 bases not matched to a gene; V was cut back by 5 bases and J by 3 bases. CDR3 length: 15 amino acids. Germline V gene lookup returns CDR1 MNHNS and CDR2 SASEGT. The CDR3 nucleotides are TGTGCCAGCAGTTCGACAGGGGGCTGGTACACTGAAGCTTTCTTT. This codes for CASSSTGGWYTEAFF.

This clone showed up just a few times. This chain uses TRBV2 with TRBJ1-5; possibly TRBD1 for D (5 bases). The CDR3 totals 15 residues. Germline V gene lookup returns CDR1 SNHLY and CDR2 FYNNEI. Trimming left V 2 bases short and J 3 bases short, with 11 bases between. CDR3 sequence reads: CASSEIWGTNQPQHF. DNA of the CDR3: TGTGCCAGCAGTGAAATATGGGGGACCAATCAGCCCCAGCATTTT.

The chain uses TRBV9 and TRBJ2-1; D remains unclear. Germline assignment: CDR1 SGDLS and CDR2 YYNGEE. V was clipped by 1 base and J by 9 bases, with 11 bases between them. The CDR3 consists of 13 residues. CDR3 sequence reads: CASSVFGPSEQFF. DNA for the CDR3: TGTGCCAGCAGCGTATTTGGGCCCAGTGAGCAGTTCTTC.

This chain uses TRBV9 with TRBJ2-7; 9 bases match TRBD2. This CDR3 is built from 18 residues. Trimming cost V 2 bases and J 0 bases; bases outside gene matches: 12. The germline CDR1 and CDR2 sequences are SGDLS and YYNGEE. CDR3 bases: TGTGCCAGCAGCGTTAGGCCTAGCGGGAACCCCACCTCCTACGAGCAGTACTTC. This gives the protein CASSVRPSGNPTSYEQYF.

The CDR3 DNA reads as TGTGCCAGTAGTATACAGGGTTCCAAAAACATTCAGTACTTC. Protein product: CASSIQGSKNIQYF. The chain has TRBV19 and TRBJ2-4, with D perhaps TRBD1 (5 bases). Germline assignment: CDR1 LNHDA and CDR2 SQIVND (reference sequence). This CDR3 region has 14 residues. V shed 2 bases and J shed 2 bases, with 7 bases lying between them.

The chain links TRBV5-1 to TRBJ2-1; TRBD2 might be the D (6 bases). The germline gives CDR1 SGHRS, CDR2 YFSETQ. V lost 3 bases to trimming and J lost 2 bases, with 12 bases between them. CDR3 length: 15 residues. The CDR3 sequence is CASSSTSPPYNEQFF. CDR3 nucleotide sequence: TGCGCCAGCAGCTCGACTAGTCCCCCCTACAATGAGCAGTTCTTC.

V is TRBV7-9 and J is TRBJ2-1; weak D call: TRBD1 (5 bases). Looked up from germline, CDR1 is SEHNR and CDR2 is FQNEAQ (reference sequence). The CDR3 is made up of 17 amino acids. Trimming shortened V by 7 bases and J by 0 bases, and 19 bases separated the two germline ends. The CDR3 here is CASTYTGGATSYNEQFF. For the CDR3, the DNA is TGTGCCAGCACCTATACCGGTGGGGCAACCTCCTACAATGAGCAGTTCTTC.

The J gene is TRBJ2-1, the V gene TRBV30, with D perhaps matching TRBD2 (6 bases). This CDR3 has 12 residues. The germline V and J ends were trimmed by 2 bases and 7 bases, with 9 bases remaining between them. In germline, CDR1 is GTSNPN, CDR2 SVGIG (reference sequence). The CDR3 nucleotides are TGTGCCTGGAGTTTCAGCGGGAATGAGCAGTTCTTC. Amino acids: CAWSFSGNEQFF. Looking up the rest from reference TRBV30 and TRBJ2-1 gives the full variable domain: SQTIHQWPATLVQPVGSPLSLECTVEGTSNPNLYWYRQAAGRGLQLLFYSVGIGQISSEVPQNLSASRPQDRQFILSSKKLLLSDSGFYLCAWSFSGNEQFFGPGTRLTVL.

V is TRBV11-2 and J is TRBJ2-5; TRBD1 agrees at 8 bases. The germline CDR1 and CDR2 sequences are SGHAT and FQNNGV. The CDR3 extends over 14 amino acids. The V gene end was trimmed by 5 bases and the J gene end by 3 bases; junction bases not matched to a gene: 5. The CDR3 loop is CASSARQGKETQYF. CDR3 in DNA: TGTGCCAGCAGCGCACGACAGGGGAAAGAGACCCAGTACTTC. Using reference TRBV11-2 and TRBJ2-5 for the parts outside the CDR3, the full variable domain is EAGVAQSPRYKIIEKRQSVAFWCNPISGHATLYWYQQILGQGPKLLIQFQNNGVVDDSQLPKDRFSAERLKGVDSTLKIQPAKLEDSAVYLCASSARQGKETQYFGPGTRLLVL.

The chain is built from TRBV7-9 and TRBJ2-1; D tentatively reads TRBD1 or TRBD2 (5 bases each). Trimming left V 6 bases short and J 6 bases short, with 9 bases between. Germline lookup yields CDR1 SEHNR and CDR2 FQNEAQ (reference sequence). This CDR3 is 12 amino acids long. The CDR3, as DNA: TGTGCCAGCAGATCCGGGGCCAATGAGCAGTTCTTC. Encoded protein: CASRSGANEQFF.

Concerning this clone itself: A much larger clone is a single base away; this may be a read error. The rearrangement joins TRBV11-1 to TRBJ2-1; 8 nucleotides line up with TRBD1. Germline V gene data show CDR1 as SGHAT and CDR2 as FQDESV (reference sequence). The V and J ends lost 4 bases and 9 bases, in that order; junction bases with no gene match: 2. This CDR3 spans 12 amino acids. CDR3 in DNA: TGTGCCAGCAGCTGGACAGGGTCTGAGCAGTTCTTC. The encoded protein is CASSWTGSEQFF.

This rearrangement joins TRBV6-1 to TRBJ2-3; 7 bases agree with TRBD1. The CDR3 loop spans 16 amino acids. CDR1 MNHNS and CDR2 SASEGT come from the germline V gene. The V and J ends lost 0 bases and 3 bases, in that order; junction bases with no gene match: 6. This chain's CDR3 is CASSEAVRGRTDTQYF. CDR3 DNA: TGTGCCAGCAGTGAAGCGGTCAGGGGGAGAACAGATACGCAGTATTTT.

Here the CDR3 reads CASSVGLTNTEAFF. Written as DNA, the CDR3 is TGTGCCAGCAGCGTGGGACTAACGAACACTGAAGCTTTCTTT. V is TRBV5-4 and J is TRBJ1-1; tentatively, D is TRBD1 (5 bases). The V gene's germline CDR1 is SGHNT and CDR2 YYREEE (reference sequence). Trimming cost V 4 bases and J 1 base, with 11 bases left between them. The CDR3 totals 14 residues. Full variable domain (outside the CDR3, taken from reference TRBV5-4 and TRBJ1-1): ETGVTQSPTHLIKTRGQQVTLRCSSQSGHNTVSWYQQALGQGPQFIFQYYREEENGRGNFPPRFSGLQFPNYSSELNVNALELDDSALYLCASSVGLTNTEAFFGQGTRLTVV.

This chain uses TRBV19 with TRBJ2-7; no clear D gene. The CDR3 runs 14 residues. Trimming took 5 bases from V and 2 from J, leaving 13 bases between them. CDR1 and CDR2 (germline): LNHDA, SQIVND (reference sequence). The CDR3, as DNA: TGTGCCAGTAGTTCGCCTCGGGTAACCTACGAGCAGTACTTC. Protein product: CASSSPRVTYEQYF.

The chain carries TRBV5-1 and TRBJ2-1, with 11 bases lining up with TRBD2. The trim removed 1 base at V and 5 bases at J, leaving 5 bases unmatched. This CDR3 is built from 16 residues. In germline, CDR1 is SGHRS, CDR2 YFSETQ. The CDR3, as DNA: TGCGCCAGCAGCTTGCCGACTAGCGGGATGAACAATGAGCAGTTCTTC. Translating gives CASSLPTSGMNNEQFF.

The chain uses TRBV5-6 and TRBJ1-2; a possible D gene is TRBD1 (5 bases). The germline V gene has CDR1 SGHDT and CDR2 YYEEEE. The CDR3 consists of 12 residues. Trimming removed 3 bases from V and 9 bases from J, with 12 bases in between. This CDR3 reads CASSYGAFRYTF. The CDR3 DNA follows: TGTGCCAGCAGCTATGGGGCCTTTCGCTACACCTTC.

J is TRBJ2-3 and V is TRBV11-2; D remains unclear. Germline assignment: CDR1 SGHAT and CDR2 FQNNGV. Trimming took 6 bases from V and 5 from J, leaving 12 bases between them. CDR3 length: 13 amino acids. CDR3 region: CASRGTARDTQYF. CDR3 in DNA: TGTGCCAGCAGGGGCACCGCGAGAGATACGCAGTATTTT.

A note on this clone: Other DNA sequences within the sample encode an identical CDR3. The CDR3 is CSVASETYEQYF. The CDR3 coding sequence is TGCAGCGTTGCGTCAGAAACCTACGAGCAGTACTTC. This chain uses TRBV29-1 with TRBJ2-7; unclear D gene. The V and J ends lost 4 bases and 2 bases respectively, with 9 bases between them. Germline CDR1 is SQVTM and CDR2 is ANQGSEA. The CDR3 runs to 12 residues.

This chain uses TRBV27 with TRBJ2-2; D unresolved. Germline lookup yields CDR1 MNHEY and CDR2 SMNVEV (reference sequence). V was pared by 1 base and J by 4 bases, with 10 bases between. The CDR3 is 15 amino acids. CDR3 loop: CASSLLDGATGELFF. CDR3 DNA: TGTGCCAGCAGTTTATTGGACGGTGCCACCGGGGAGCTGTTTTTT.

This sequence joins TRBV7-8 and TRBJ2-3, with D perhaps assigned TRBD1 or TRBD2 (6 bases each). Trimming cost V 4 bases and J 3 bases, with 17 bases left between them. CDR1 is SGHVS, CDR2 FQNEAQ, per germline. The CDR3 extends over 16 amino acids. The DNA of the CDR3 is TGTGCCAGCAGCTCAGGAGGGGGTCTTTGGACAGATACGCAGTATTTT. Its translation is CASSSGGGLWTDTQYF.

V and J are TRBV28 and TRBJ2-2; D unclear. This CDR3 contains 13 residues. Deletions cut 4 bases from V and 6 bases from J, with 9 bases between. Germline lookup yields CDR1 MDHEN and CDR2 SYDVKM. DNA for the CDR3: TGTGCCAGCAGTTGGAGTAGTTCCGGGGAGCTGTTTTTT. Amino acids: CASSWSSSGELFF.

This clone has a single count. J is TRBJ2-7 and V is TRBV10-3, with 8 nucleotides matching TRBD1. V shed 4 bases, J shed 2 bases, and the junction held 4 bases outside the gene matches. The germline V gene has CDR1 ENHRY and CDR2 SYGVKD. The CDR3 covers 14 residues. CDR3 protein: CAISVPDRAYEQYF. As DNA, the CDR3 is TGTGCCATCAGTGTACCGGACAGGGCCTACGAGCAGTACTTC.

This CDR3 reads CASSQETTGGLYEAFF. The CDR3 nucleotides read TGTGCCAGCAGCCAGGAAACGACAGGAGGGTTGTACGAAGCTTTCTTT. The gene calls are TRBV4-2 and TRBJ1-1; TRBD1 is a possible D gene (6 bases). V was shortened by 3 bases and J by 8 bases, with 22 bases between the two germline ends. There are 16 residues in the CDR3. CDR1 is LGHNA and CDR2 is YNFKEQ in the germline V gene.

V gene TRBV5-1 combines with J gene TRBJ1-1; no reliable D call. In germline, CDR1 is SGHRS, CDR2 YFSETQ. This CDR3 region has 14 residues. V was cut by 6 bases and J by 0 bases, with 12 bases left in between. The CDR3 here is CASTDPVLNTEAFF. The CDR3 nucleotides read TGCGCCAGCACTGATCCAGTCCTGAACACTGAAGCTTTCTTT.

As concerns this clone: At the DNA level, this CDR3 is encoded by other sequences in the same sample as well. The J gene is TRBJ2-7, the V gene TRBV9; the D gene is possibly TRBD2 (6 bases). CDR1 is SGDLS, CDR2 YYNGEE, per germline. V was cut by 2 bases and J by 3 bases, with 9 bases left in between. This CDR3 comprises 13 residues. The CDR3 DNA reads TGTGCCAGCAGCGTGGGGGGTAGCTACGAGCAGTACTTC. Translation: CASSVGGSYEQYF.